This T cell receptor (beta chain) was sequenced for a study of T cell repertoires in cytomegalovirus infection. Study background: CMV epitopes that were recently identified and HLA-C-restricted were used alongside well-studied HLA-B-restricted ones. Public TCR beta signatures were indicative of both CMV infection and a matching HLA type.

TCRdb passed the reads through MiXCR, listing each CDR3 protein once. The repertoire consists of about 360,000 distinct CDR3 sequences, with roughly 36% occurring once and the leading ten covering less than 15%. The CDR3 length is 13 residues. Germline V CDR1 and CDR2: SNHLY, FYNNEI. Concerning this clonotype: Antigen: not known. One junction end does not reproduce the germline sequence, and a read error may be involved.

Study-level points and caveats: HLA-C-restricted CMV-specific TCR beta clonotypes prevailed in the ex vivo response. Totalled public TCR beta family frequency picked out people who carried CMV plus the relevant HLA.

The sequence was obtained from a human donor in good health (CMV status not recorded). Some clones in this sample may be carry-over from other donors' samples. J is TRBJ2-7 and V is TRBV2, with TRBD1 matching over 11 bases. This specimen consisted of cultured PBMCs, obtained from culture after CMV antigen stimulation. CDR3: CASSGQGASSLHF. CDR3 DNA sequence: TGTGCCAGCAGCGGACAGGGGGCTTCTTCCCTGCACTTC. The complete variable domain, with remaining parts taken from reference TRBV2 and TRBJ2-7, reads EPEVTQTPSHQVTQMGQEVILRCVPISNHLYFYWYRQILGQKVEFLVSFYNNEISEKSEIFDDQFSVERPDGSNFTLKIRSTKLEDSAMYFCASSGQGASSLHFGPGTRLTVT.